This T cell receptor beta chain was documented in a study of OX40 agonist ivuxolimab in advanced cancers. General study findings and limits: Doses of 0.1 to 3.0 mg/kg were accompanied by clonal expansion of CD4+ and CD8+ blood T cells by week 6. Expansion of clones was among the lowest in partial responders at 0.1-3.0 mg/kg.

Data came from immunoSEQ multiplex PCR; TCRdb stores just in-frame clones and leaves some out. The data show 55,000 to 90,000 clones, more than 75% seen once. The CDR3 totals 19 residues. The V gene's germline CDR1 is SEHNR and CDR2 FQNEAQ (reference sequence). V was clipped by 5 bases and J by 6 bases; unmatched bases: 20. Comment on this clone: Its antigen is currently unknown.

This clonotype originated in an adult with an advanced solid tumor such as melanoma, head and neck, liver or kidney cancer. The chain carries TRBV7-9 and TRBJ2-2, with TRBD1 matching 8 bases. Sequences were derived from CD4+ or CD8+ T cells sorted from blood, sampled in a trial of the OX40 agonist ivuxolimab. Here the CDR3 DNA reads TGTGCCAGCAGCGTTACCGACTGGGACAGGAAAGAATGGGCCGGGGAGCTGTTTTTT. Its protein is CASSVTDWDRKEWAGELFF.